The 13 T cell receptor beta chains listed next were all sequenced from one sample in a study of shared T cell receptors in the human thymus. Sequencing was performed with immunoSEQ multiplex PCR; in TCRdb, only in-frame clones are kept and a portion is missing. The table has some 640,000 clones, more than 70% seen once. The sample was also linked to a second study, of human thymus T cells.

The sequencing input was thymocytes. The receptor source for this set is a boy under three years old with a congenital heart defect.

This chain links TRBV4-1 with TRBJ1-5, with a possible D match to TRBD1 (5 bases). Germline loops: CDR1 MGHRA, CDR2 YSYEKL. CDR3 length equals 18 residues. The V gene lost 5 bases and the J gene lost 2 bases, with 22 bases spanning the gap. CDR3: CASSTEPRRGQRNQPQHF. As DNA, the CDR3 is TGCGCCAGCAGCACAGAGCCTCGGAGGGGTCAACGCAATCAGCCCCAGCATTTT.

The rearrangement uses TRBV5-5 and TRBJ2-7; possible D gene TRBD2, 7 bases. V lost 4 bases and J 4 bases, leaving 18 bases between the germline ends. Germline V gives CDR1 SGHKS, CDR2 YYEKEE (reference sequence). CDR3 size: 15 residues. This CDR3 reads CASSRGGGGVYEQYF. Here the CDR3 DNA reads TGTGCCAGCAGCCGAGGAGGGGGGGGCGTTTACGAGCAGTACTTC.

V gene TRBV4-3 combines with J gene TRBJ2-2; 9 bases are shared with TRBD1. V lost 3 bases to trimming and J lost 3 bases; unmatched junction nucleotides: 11. The CDR3 is made up of 18 amino acids. Germline V CDR1 and CDR2: LGHNA, YSLEER. The CDR3 DNA reads TGCGCCAGCAGCCACAGGAGGAACAGGGGGCCTTACACCGGGGAGCTGTTTTTT. This codes for CASSHRRNRGPYTGELFF.

This clone turned up a few times. The chain uses TRBV2 and TRBJ2-7, with 7 bases fitting TRBD2. This CDR3 spans 17 amino acids. V shed 6 bases and J 0 bases; nucleotides not matched to a gene: 14. Germline CDR1 is SNHLY and CDR2 is FYNNEI. The CDR3 sequence: CASRDGLEQKSSYEQYF. CDR3 nucleotide sequence: TGTGCCAGCAGGGATGGACTAGAGCAAAAGAGCTCCTACGAGCAGTACTTC.

With regard to this clone: This sample includes further DNA sequences coding for the same CDR3. This sequence joins TRBV19 and TRBJ2-1; the D gene is possibly TRBD2 (6 bases). Trimming took 1 base from V and 0 from J, leaving 10 bases between them. Germline V lookup: CDR1 LNHDA, CDR2 SQIVND (reference sequence). CDR3 length equals 16 residues. The DNA for the CDR3 is TGTGCCAGTAGTATAGGCGGAGGGAGCTCCTACAATGAGCAGTTCTTC. It yields the protein CASSIGGGSSYNEQFF.

The gene calls are TRBV30 and TRBJ1-5; TRBD1 matches 8 bases. Germline CDR1 is GTSNPN and CDR2 is SVGIG (reference sequence). The CDR3 has 15 amino acids. V dropped 3 bases and J dropped 7; count of bases not matched to a gene: 11. DNA for the CDR3: TGTGCCTGGAGCGGACAGGGACGGGAATACCAGCCCCAGCATTTT. This sequence encodes CAWSGQGREYQPQHF.

The chain recombines TRBV12-5 with TRBJ2-7; 14 bases line up with TRBD2. Germline V gives CDR1 LGHNT, CDR2 FRNRAP. CDR3 length: 16 residues. Unmatched junction bases numbered 11, after V lost 6 bases and J lost 7 bases. The CDR3: CASGKGLAGVLPEQYF. The CDR3 bases are TGTGCTAGTGGCAAGGGACTAGCGGGAGTCTTACCTGAGCAGTACTTC.

Of note for this clone: Other nucleotide sequences from this sample produce the same CDR3. This chain connects TRBV9 to TRBJ2-1, with 11 nucleotides matching TRBD2. Germline V gene sequence: CDR1 SGDLS, CDR2 YYNGEE. The CDR3 runs to 13 residues. Losses at the gene ends were 0 bases for V and 13 bases for J; bases not matched to a gene: 3. Here the CDR3 reads CASSVEGTSGQFF. The CDR3 bases are TGTGCCAGCAGCGTAGAGGGGACTAGCGGCCAGTTCTTC.

The chain combines TRBV28 with TRBJ1-2, with 7 bases identical to TRBD1. The CDR3 contains 14 residues. Germline V lookup: CDR1 MDHEN, CDR2 SYDVKM. V trimming: 5 bases; J trimming: 6 bases; junction bases outside the gene matches: 9. CDR3: CASSTPDRDDGYTF. CDR3 DNA sequence: TGTGCCAGCAGTACACCAGACAGGGACGATGGCTACACCTTC.

J is TRBJ2-6 and V is TRBV27, with a possible D match to TRBD1 (5 bases). This CDR3 comprises 16 residues. The V end was cut by 7 bases, the J end by 4 bases, with 17 bases between. Germline V gene data show CDR1 as MNHEY and CDR2 as SMNVEV (reference sequence). In DNA, the CDR3 is TGTGCCAGCAAGGGGTTCCGGAATTCCGGGGCCAACGTCCTGACTTTC. Its translation is CASKGFRNSGANVLTF.

The chain employs TRBV5-6 and TRBJ2-5, with 7 bases matching TRBD1. Germline V gives CDR1 SGHDT, CDR2 YYEEEE. V was pared by 4 bases and J by 1 base, with 10 bases of the junction left unmatched. The length of the CDR3 is 16 residues. Here the CDR3 DNA reads TGTGCCAGCAGCGATAAACGACGACAGGGCCAAGAGACCCAGTACTTC. Protein: CASSDKRRQGQETQYF.

This clone was observed a single time. The rearrangement uses TRBV7-2 and TRBJ2-6; TRBD1 aligns across 12 bases. The junction had 7 bases not matched to a gene; V was cut back by 4 bases and J by 0 bases. CDR3 length: 19 residues. The germline V gene has CDR1 SGHTA and CDR2 FQGNSA. The CDR3 reads CASSWSRDRGRSGANVLTF. The CDR3 region has the DNA TGTGCCAGCAGCTGGAGCCGGGACAGGGGGCGCTCTGGGGCCAACGTCCTGACTTTC.

The CDR3 region has the DNA TGTGCCAGCAGCACTAGCGGGGGGGCCGAAGATACGCAGTATTTT. It translates to CASSTSGGAEDTQYF. This chain links TRBV6-5 with TRBJ2-3; 13 bases are a match to TRBD2. V trimming: 6 bases; J trimming: 5 bases; junction bases outside the gene matches: 5. The CDR3 runs 15 residues. Germline loops: CDR1 MNHEY, CDR2 SVGAGI.